Here is one T cell receptor (beta chain) with its context. What this receptor recognizes is not known. Base qualities are missing; no much larger clone stands one base away. This sample is part of a study of blood T cell repertoires in COVID-19 (dated by TCRdb to 2020 to 2022). For the wider study: The collaborator samples originated in the United States, Italy and Spain and spanned the acute and convalescent phases of COVID-19. Subjects who had been exposed to COVID-19, were actively infected with it, or had recovered from it provided the deeply sampled blood TCRbeta repertoires that made up the dataset. Sample metadata almost always included a de-identified subject ID, COVID-19 status, age in years and sex. The samples were drawn from the first 160 participants of the ongoing ImmuneRACE study and from 950 to 1,500 subjects provided by 6 global collaborators. The prospective study material was composed of cDNA or gDNA derived from T cells, B-cell-depleted T cells, or PBMCs. The repertoires were released in a freely available public database meant as a resource for research on the immune response to SARS-CoV-2. Where available, HLA class I and class II types were obtained from metadata supplied by the sample provider rather than from assay-based typing. Results the study describes overall, beyond this receptor: The amount of clinical and demographic metadata varied by source and participant and was provided uncurated.

TCRbeta CDR3 regions were amplified from genomic DNA by means of the immunoSEQ Assay, a bias-controlled multiplex PCR. In the authors' own workflow: Nucleated cell counts per sample were estimated from amplification of reference gene primers within the assay. Sequence reads were collapsed and filtered to measure the absolute abundance of every unique TCRbeta CDR3 rearrangement. Productive Simpson clonality was computed per sample as the square root of Simpson's diversity index over productive rearrangements. TCRdb stores this immuneACCESS table with in-frame sequences only. Part of the clones is absent; in the studies checked, under half of the shortfall reflects unresolved V genes, and no reason is known for the rest. The V and J calls and clone size were taken over from that table, and D and trimming were inferred from the DNA. The sample yields about 85,000 clones; 82% were counted once. Clones ranked in the top ten supply 1.2% of the sample.

The collaborating institutions used their own protocols to collect whole blood in K2EDTA tubes. For TCRbeta analysis, collaborators shipped samples in one of three forms: frozen whole blood, isolated PBMCs, or DNA extracted from either of those sample types. Ends trimmed: V by 4 bases, J by 8 bases; bases unmatched to a gene: 14. CDR3 length: 17 amino acids, cysteine to phenylalanine. Just the 51-base CDR3 DNA is kept, in frame starting at base 1. Via the germline V gene, CDR1 is SGDLS and CDR2 YYNGEE. The chain uses TRBV9 and TRBJ2-1; 11 of the junction bases match TRBD2. The sequenced material came from peripheral blood. This TCR was recovered from a woman older than 75 with acute or convalescent COVID-19. The encoded CDR3 is CASSPMLLAGGSDEQFF. The DNA reads as follows: TGTGCCAGCAGCCCCATGCTTCTAGCGGGGGGCTCGGATGAGCAGTTCTTC.